The 13 T cell receptor beta chains below were found in one sample sequenced in a study of T cell responses to AZD1222 COVID-19 vaccine. The method was immunoSEQ multiplex PCR; TCRdb's version includes in-frame clones alone and lacks a portion of them. The table has some 110,000 clones, about four fifths seen once. The sequencing used peripheral blood, collected on day 0 of AZD1222 vaccination. Receptors were obtained from an adult in good health.

V usage is TRBV19 and J usage is TRBJ2-2; TRBD1 aligns across 9 bases. Germline V gene data show CDR1 as LNHDA and CDR2 as SQIVND (reference sequence). This CDR3 region has 16 residues. V trimming: 4 bases; J trimming: 4 bases; junction bases outside the gene matches: 7. The CDR3 DNA reads as TGTGCCAGTAGTAACGCACAGGGGGCCGGCACCGGGGAGCTGTTTTTT. Translating gives CASSNAQGAGTGELFF.

This clone was counted a single time. The gene calls are TRBV5-1 and TRBJ2-5; D remains unclear. The CDR3 has 12 residues. Deletions cut 0 bases from V and 5 bases from J, with 5 bases between. From germline, CDR1 is SGHRS and CDR2 YFSETQ. The CDR3 loop reads CASSLGWETQYF. In DNA form, the CDR3 reads TGCGCCAGCAGCTTGGGATGGGAGACCCAGTACTTC.

The chain employs TRBV2 and TRBJ1-6; no clear D. The CDR3 loop spans 13 amino acids. Germline assignment: CDR1 SNHLY and CDR2 FYNNEI. Trimming took 7 bases from V and 10 from J, leaving 14 bases between them. The CDR3 DNA follows: TGTGCCAGCATAGAGAGGTTAGGATCACCCCTCCACTTT. This codes for CASIERLGSPLHF.

This clone was seen more than once but under ten times. The CDR3 region has the DNA TGTGCCAGCAATGATAGATTGGCAGATACGCAGTATTTT. Translated: CASNDRLADTQYF. The chain employs TRBV6-6 and TRBJ2-3; no clear D. The CDR3 has 13 residues. Between the trimmed V and J ends, which lost 7 bases and 4 bases, there was a span of 12 bases. The germline V gene encodes CDR1 MNHNY and CDR2 SVGAGI (reference sequence).

This rearrangement joins TRBV6-5 to TRBJ1-2; 9 bases fit TRBD1. CDR1 and CDR2 from the germline V gene are MNHEY and SVGAGI. The CDR3 loop spans 15 amino acids. The junction had 7 bases not matched to a gene; V was cut back by 6 bases and J by 2 bases. The CDR3: CASRRDGTGNYGYTF. The DNA for the CDR3 is TGTGCCAGCAGGAGGGACGGGACAGGGAACTATGGCTACACCTTC.

CDR3 amino acids: CASSRDRFYEQYF. CDR3 DNA sequence: TGTGCCAGCAGCCGGGACAGGTTTTACGAGCAGTACTTC. The rearrangement joins TRBV2 to TRBJ2-7, with TRBD1 matching over 8 bases. Germline V gene data show CDR1 as SNHLY and CDR2 as FYNNEI. CDR3 length: 13 amino acids. V was clipped by 6 bases and J by 4 bases; unmatched bases: 5.

This clone came up once. The J gene is TRBJ2-1, the V gene TRBV7-3; 11 positions agree with TRBD2. Germline values: CDR1 SGHTA, CDR2 FQGTGA. The CDR3 loop spans 16 amino acids. The J segment lost 3 bases and the V segment lost 5 bases, leaving 6 bases of the junction unmatched. Here the CDR3 reads CASSGKGTSGYNEQFF. Written as DNA, the CDR3 is TGTGCCAGCAGCGGCAAGGGGACTAGCGGCTACAATGAGCAGTTCTTC.

The chain uses TRBV28 and TRBJ1-1; D not certain. V was pared by 4 bases and J by 7 bases, with 16 bases between. Germline values: CDR1 MDHEN, CDR2 SYDVKM. The CDR3 contains 14 residues. CDR3 sequence reads: CASSSYSLGSEAFF. The CDR3 region has the DNA TGTGCCAGCAGTTCATACAGCCTGGGGAGTGAAGCTTTCTTT. The full variable domain, in which reference TRBV28 and TRBJ1-1 provide the parts outside the CDR3, is DVKVTQSSRYLVKRTGEKVFLECVQDMDHENMFWYRQDPGLGLRLIYFSYDVKMKEKGDIPEGYSVSREKKERFSLILESASTNQTSMYLCASSSYSLGSEAFFGQGTRLTVV.

The V gene is TRBV28, the J gene TRBJ2-1; TRBD1 might be the D (5 bases). V was shortened by 9 bases and J by 2 bases, with 11 bases between the two germline ends. Germline V gives CDR1 MDHEN, CDR2 SYDVKM. This CDR3 comprises 13 residues. CDR3 sequence: CASQGRPYNEQFF. The CDR3, as DNA: TGTGCCAGTCAGGGAAGGCCCTACAATGAGCAGTTCTTC.

This chain uses TRBV2 with TRBJ1-1, with 7 nucleotides matching TRBD1. This CDR3 is built from 15 residues. The V gene end was trimmed by 4 bases and the J gene end by 11 bases; junction bases not matched to a gene: 16. Germline values: CDR1 SNHLY, CDR2 FYNNEI. CDR3 amino acids: CASSASATGAFRAFF. The CDR3 DNA reads as TGTGCCAGCAGTGCAAGCGCTACAGGGGCCTTCAGGGCTTTCTTT. Complete variable domain (other parts from reference TRBV2 and TRBJ1-1): EPEVTQTPSHQVTQMGQEVILRCVPISNHLYFYWYRQILGQKVEFLVSFYNNEISEKSEIFDDQFSVERPDGSNFTLKIRSTKLEDSAMYFCASSASATGAFRAFFGQGTRLTVV.

The chain is built from TRBV5-1 and TRBJ1-2, with TRBD1 identical over 8 bases. V gave up 6 bases and J gave up 4 bases; unmatched junction bases: 8. This CDR3 is built from 14 residues. The V gene's germline CDR1 is SGHRS and CDR2 YFSETQ. CDR3 nucleotides: TGCGCCAGCAACTCCGGGACAGGAATCTATGGCTACACCTTC. Translation: CASNSGTGIYGYTF.

This clone showed up just a few times. The chain carries TRBV19 and TRBJ1-5; a weak D match, TRBD1 (6 bases). CDR1 and CDR2 from the germline V gene are LNHDA and SQIVND (reference sequence). Trimming stripped 4 bases from V and 6 bases from J, with 16 bases between. The CDR3 is 15 amino acids. The chain's CDR3 is CASSKSGTRVQPQHF. Written as DNA, the CDR3 is TGTGCCAGTAGTAAGTCGGGGACACGAGTTCAGCCCCAGCATTTT.

The chain uses TRBV7-9 and TRBJ2-1, with 14 nucleotides matching TRBD2. The length of the CDR3 is 16 residues. V lost 5 bases and J lost 8; bases outside the gene matches: 8. Germline-derived CDR1 and CDR2 are SEHNR and FQNEAQ (reference sequence). In DNA form, the CDR3 reads TGTGCCAGCAGCCAAGGGACTAGCGGGAGTGTTGATGAGCAGTTCTTC. As protein: CASSQGTSGSVDEQFF.